This TCR beta chain derives from a study of T cell changes during pregnancy in multiple sclerosis. Sequencing used immunoSEQ multiplex PCR; TCRdb keeps in-frame clones, though not all of them. This sample has 65,000 to 80,000 clones, with roughly 93% found just once. Trimming stripped 7 bases from V and 3 bases from J, with 15 bases between. The CDR3 runs to 15 residues. Germline-derived CDR1 and CDR2 are SGHTA and FQGNSA. V and J are TRBV7-2 and TRBJ2-2, with D perhaps matching TRBD1 (5 bases). This clonotype was obtained from a female donor with multiple sclerosis, enrolled in a pregnancy study. Sequenced here: peripheral blood, sampled in the first trimester of pregnancy. The CDR3 sequence: CASNLDSAYTGELFF. The CDR3 DNA sequence: TGTGCCAGCAACCTTGACAGCGCCTACACCGGGGAGCTGTTTTTT.